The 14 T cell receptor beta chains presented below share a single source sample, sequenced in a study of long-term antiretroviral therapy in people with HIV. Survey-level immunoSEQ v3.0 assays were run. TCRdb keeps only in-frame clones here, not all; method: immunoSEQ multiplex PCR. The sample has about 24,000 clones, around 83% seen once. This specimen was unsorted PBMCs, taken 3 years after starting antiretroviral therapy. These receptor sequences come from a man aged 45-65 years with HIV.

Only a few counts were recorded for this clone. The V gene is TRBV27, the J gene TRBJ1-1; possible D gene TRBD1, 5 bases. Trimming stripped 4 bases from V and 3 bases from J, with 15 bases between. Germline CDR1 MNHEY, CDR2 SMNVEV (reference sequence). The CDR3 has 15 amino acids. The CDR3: CASSSFPGRDTEAFF. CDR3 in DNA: TGTGCCAGCAGTTCCTTTCCAGGGAGAGACACTGAAGCTTTCTTT.

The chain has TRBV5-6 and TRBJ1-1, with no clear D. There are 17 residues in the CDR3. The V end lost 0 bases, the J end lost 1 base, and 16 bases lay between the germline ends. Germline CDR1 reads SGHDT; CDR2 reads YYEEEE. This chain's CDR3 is CASSLVKFGVSNTEAFF. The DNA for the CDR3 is TGTGCCAGCAGCTTGGTTAAGTTCGGAGTTTCGAACACTGAAGCTTTCTTT.

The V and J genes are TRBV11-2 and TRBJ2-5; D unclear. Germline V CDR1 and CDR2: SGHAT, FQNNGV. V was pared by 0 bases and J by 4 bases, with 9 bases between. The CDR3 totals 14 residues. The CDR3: CASSLEFEVETQYF. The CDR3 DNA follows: TGTGCCAGCAGCTTAGAGTTTGAGGTAGAGACCCAGTACTTC. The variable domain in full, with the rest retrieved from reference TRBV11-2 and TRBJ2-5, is EAGVAQSPRYKIIEKRQSVAFWCNPISGHATLYWYQQILGQGPKLLIQFQNNGVVDDSQLPKDRFSAERLKGVDSTLKIQPAKLEDSAVYLCASSLEFEVETQYFGPGTRLLVL.

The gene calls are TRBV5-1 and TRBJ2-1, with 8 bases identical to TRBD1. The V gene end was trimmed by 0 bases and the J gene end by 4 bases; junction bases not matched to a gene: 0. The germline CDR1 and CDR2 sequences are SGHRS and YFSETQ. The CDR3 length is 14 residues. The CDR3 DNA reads TGCGCCAGCAGCTTGGGACAGGGGTACAATGAGCAGTTCTTC. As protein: CASSLGQGYNEQFF.

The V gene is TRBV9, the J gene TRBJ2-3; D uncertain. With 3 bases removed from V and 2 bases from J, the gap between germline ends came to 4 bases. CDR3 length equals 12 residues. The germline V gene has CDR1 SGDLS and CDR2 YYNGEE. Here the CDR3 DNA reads TGTGCCAGCAGCGCCGACACAGATACGCAGTATTTT. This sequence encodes CASSADTDTQYF.

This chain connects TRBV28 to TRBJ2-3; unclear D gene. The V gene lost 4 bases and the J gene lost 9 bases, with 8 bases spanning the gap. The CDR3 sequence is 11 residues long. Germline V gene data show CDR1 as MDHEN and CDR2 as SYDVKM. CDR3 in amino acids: CASSSSWTQYF. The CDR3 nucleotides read TGTGCCAGCAGTTCCTCCTGGACGCAGTATTTT.

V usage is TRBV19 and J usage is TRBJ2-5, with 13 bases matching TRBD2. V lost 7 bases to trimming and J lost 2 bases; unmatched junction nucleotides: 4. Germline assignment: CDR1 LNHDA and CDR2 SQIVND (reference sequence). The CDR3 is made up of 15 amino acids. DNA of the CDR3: TGTGCCAGTACTCCACTAGCGGGGGGGCAAGAGACCCAGTACTTC. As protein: CASTPLAGGQETQYF.

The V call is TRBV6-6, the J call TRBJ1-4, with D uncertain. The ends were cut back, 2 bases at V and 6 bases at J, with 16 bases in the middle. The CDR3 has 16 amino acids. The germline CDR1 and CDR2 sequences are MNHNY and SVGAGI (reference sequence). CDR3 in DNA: TGTGCCAGCAGTTACCCCGCGAGGAAGGAAGATGAAAAACTGTTTTTT. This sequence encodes CASSYPARKEDEKLFF.

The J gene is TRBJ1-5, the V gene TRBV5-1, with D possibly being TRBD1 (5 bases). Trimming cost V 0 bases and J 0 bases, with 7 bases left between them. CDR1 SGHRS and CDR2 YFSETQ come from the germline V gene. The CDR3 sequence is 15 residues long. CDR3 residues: CASSLGDYSNQPQHF. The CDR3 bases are TGCGCCAGCAGCTTGGGGGACTATAGCAATCAGCCCCAGCATTTT.

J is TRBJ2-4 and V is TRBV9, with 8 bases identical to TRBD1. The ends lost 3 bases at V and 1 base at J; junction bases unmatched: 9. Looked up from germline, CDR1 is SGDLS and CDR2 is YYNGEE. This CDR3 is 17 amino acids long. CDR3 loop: CASSARTGRGAKNIQYF. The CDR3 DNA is TGTGCCAGCAGCGCCAGGACAGGGAGAGGGGCCAAAAACATTCAGTACTTC.

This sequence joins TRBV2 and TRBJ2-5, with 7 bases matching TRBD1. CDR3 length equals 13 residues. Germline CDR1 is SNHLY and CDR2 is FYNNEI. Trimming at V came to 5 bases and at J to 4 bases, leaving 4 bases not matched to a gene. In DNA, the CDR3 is TGTGCCAGCAGTTCCGGGACAGTAGAGACCCAGTACTTC. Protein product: CASSSGTVETQYF.

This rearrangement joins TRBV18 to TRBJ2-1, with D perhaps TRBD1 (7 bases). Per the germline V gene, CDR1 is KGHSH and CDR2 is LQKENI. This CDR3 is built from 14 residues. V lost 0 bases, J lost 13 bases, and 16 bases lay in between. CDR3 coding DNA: TGTGCCAGCTCACCACCGGAGGGGGCGGGACGACAGTTCTTC. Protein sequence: CASSPPEGAGRQFF.

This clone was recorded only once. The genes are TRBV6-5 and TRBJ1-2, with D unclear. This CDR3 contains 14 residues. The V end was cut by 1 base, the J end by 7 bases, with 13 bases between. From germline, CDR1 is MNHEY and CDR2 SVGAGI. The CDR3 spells CASSYLTVPPGYTF. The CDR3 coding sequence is TGTGCCAGCAGTTACTTGACGGTCCCCCCTGGCTACACCTTC.

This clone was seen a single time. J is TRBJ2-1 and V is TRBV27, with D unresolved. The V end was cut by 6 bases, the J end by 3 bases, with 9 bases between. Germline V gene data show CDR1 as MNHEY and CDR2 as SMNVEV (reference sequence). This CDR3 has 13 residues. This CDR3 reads CASRVDGYNEQFF. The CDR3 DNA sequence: TGTGCCAGCAGGGTGGACGGCTACAATGAGCAGTTCTTC.